This T cell receptor beta chain was profiled in a study of cytomegalovirus exposure and HLA in healthy donors (dated by TCRdb to the late 2010s). Background on the whole study: In an earlier analysis of under 600 of the donors, 276 Gb of sequence data and roughly 100 million unique TCR beta sequences from some 170 million T cells were reported. About 280 gigabases of sequencing data and approximately 85 million unique TCR sequences were included in an early release covering about 700 HLA-typed donors. The genetic ancestry cluster associated with self-reported Caucasian donors included about 81% of the roughly 400 genotyped donors. The study aimed to test whether signatures of past pathogen exposure could be identified by cataloging public T cell receptors. Using immunosequencing, the study profiled T cell repertoires from 666 subjects and related those repertoires to cytomegalovirus serostatus. Along with the approximately 700-subject first cohort, a separate validation cohort of some 130 different subjects was used. To predict cytomegalovirus infection status, the study combined high-throughput TCR immunosequencing, statistical association of individual TCRs with disease status, and machine learning. A later analysis re-analyzed previously published TCR beta repertoires from approximately 700 donors and added high-resolution HLA genotyping to study TCR occurrence patterns. In the later analysis, no new phenotypic data were used to find candidate immune exposures; instead, reliance was placed on TCR beta sequences and their occurrence across donors. An earlier analysis of fewer than 750 of the donors used high-throughput TCR beta sequencing to judge whether each TCR beta V gene segment behaved as functional or pseudogenic. Alongside the repertoire data, information on donor age, sex, ethnicity and CMV serostatus was compiled. A later genetic analysis took genome-wide SNP genotypes for about 55% of the 666 donors and used that subset as a discovery cohort. All discovery cohort repertoires had been generated on a single sequencing platform. Class I and class II HLA loci were covered by the typing at four-digit resolution. The number of donors typed differed by locus, with roughly 629-640 for A, B, C, DRB1 and DQB1, over 500 for DQA1, about 610 for DPA1, and some 440 for DPB1. Several DR-DQ haplotypes were handled as single units for association and clustering because linkage in the cohort was strong. On average, roughly 250,000 unique TCR beta nucleotide sequences were sequenced per donor among more than 350 genotyped donors of the cohort, with 15% to 20% of those sequences being non-productive. What the work shows at the level of the full study, not this receptor alone: A later analysis reported that several top co-occurrence clusters appeared linked to parvovirus B19, influenza, CMV and Epstein-Barr virus. The study gave a list of under 200 TCR beta chains associated with cytomegalovirus. Three of the identified cytomegalovirus-associated TCR beta chains were confirmed in vitro to be specific for cytomegalovirus antigens. Fewer than 20 rarely observed V segments, including chromosome 9 orphons, were excluded from the earlier analysis of a few hundred of the donors because counts were too low. In both the original and validation cohorts, the classifier was reported to diagnose cytomegalovirus status with high specificity and sensitivity. Specific HLA alleles were associated with more than 15,000 TCR beta sequences at a false discovery rate of 0.05 in a later analysis. A further reported finding was that TCR beta sequences accurately predicted the HLA-A and HLA-B alleles for most subjects in the first cohort. Most CMV-associated TCR beta chains appeared to be HLA-restricted in a later analysis, and the HLA associations seemed to be driven largely by CMV exposure. Compared with equally common non-associated chains, HLA-associated TCR beta chains in a later analysis were more clonally expanded and had lower generation probabilities. Roughly uniform sequencing depth across donors was assumed in presence/absence analyses, although this assumption may not hold. An earlier analysis of roughly 570 of the donors showed that most TCR beta V segments appeared in productive rearrangements either about 87% or about 30% of the time, which broadly matched IMGT annotations. The 87-base-pair reads could not distinguish some IMGT-functional V segments, including TRBV6-2 and TRBV6-3, so those segments were excluded. HLA typing was unavailable for some donors at each locus, so association tests used only the typed subset. In a later genetic analysis, a missense DCLRE1C variant was associated with V-gene and J-gene trimming of TCR beta chains, and the association was replicated in an independent cohort. Only TCR beta chains were sequenced in this cohort, and the absence of alpha or paired-chain data limited detectable features. According to a later analysis, TCR association rates differed among HLA loci, with DRB1 alleles showing the most associated TCRs and HLA-C alleles showing the fewest. Linkage disequilibrium might explain the correlated functional status among segregating V segments, but an unknown experimental factor could not be ruled out. The only immune exposure information available for the cohort was CMV serostatus. When HLA alleles, especially DR and DQ, strongly co-occurred, TCR associations were difficult to assign to individual alleles. The authors suggested that the approach could potentially be generalized to other disease states and immunological phenotypes. A cluster of highly shared sequence variants was judged likely to represent a technical artifact of the sequencing pipeline. In a later genetic analysis, fewer N-insertions in productive TCRs were reported among donors in an Asian-associated ancestry cluster than the roughly 700-donor mean. While some public TCRs were present in many individuals, most TCR sequences turned up only very rarely across donors.

The cohort consisted of 600 or so healthy bone marrow donors. All cohort members were sampled while nominally healthy, although unrecorded immune exposures were likely present. The donor tested CMV seronegative and was one of the 352 seronegative cohort members. A peripheral blood sample was collected from each donor, and TCR beta sequencing was performed on peripheral blood mononuclear cells. Genomic DNA extraction from the blood cell samples was performed with the Qiagen DNeasy Blood Extraction Kit. A remark on this clone: The clone's antigen remains unknown. No per-base quality is available; no much larger clone lies one base away.

V is clipped by 2 bases and J by 3 bases, and the sequence between their germline boundaries is 4 bases long. Its CDR3 holds 12 amino acids, cysteine through phenylalanine. The only DNA kept is the CDR3, 36 bases in frame from the first base. Via the germline V gene, CDR1 is SNHLY and CDR2 FYNNEI. Library method: the immunoSEQ multiplex PCR assay. A mixture of 60 forward primers for TCR Vbeta segments and 13 reverse primers for TCR Jbeta segments was used in the multiplex PCR. The CDR3 region of rearranged TCR beta genes was amplified from genomic DNA by a multiplex PCR assay. The Illumina HiSeq System was used to sequence the amplified TCR beta libraries as 87-base-pair reads. The original pipeline was this. In a later analysis, some 80 million unique TCR beta chains were counted across the roughly 670 repertoires, and roughly 10 million of these chains were shared by at least two donors. Raw reads were error-corrected and collapsed into unique sequences by a nearest-neighbor algorithm in which closely related sequences were merged to remove PCR and sequencing errors. CDR3 sequences were aligned to IMGT reference sequences to assign V, D and J gene segments. Each retained sequence needed at least a six-nucleotide match to both a V gene segment and a J gene segment. Rearrangements were classified as productive when the CDR3 lacked stop codons and remained in frame with V and J, and all other rearrangements were classified as non-productive. Following IMGT convention, CDR3 was defined as the stretch from the second conserved V-encoded cysteine to the conserved J-encoded phenylalanine. Sequences without an unambiguous match to a single V gene segment were excluded from the earlier analysis of about 640 of the donors. In an earlier analysis of several hundred of the donors, a V segment was called functional when productive rearrangements were above 56.7%, and segregating when the standard deviation between donors exceeded 5%. A statistical classification framework was built for diagnosing cytomegalovirus status from the catalog of TCR beta chain sequences. V and J gene assignment, in a later analysis, came from comparing TCR nucleotide sequences with IMGT/GENE-DB human TR gene sequences. A later analysis assigned CDR3 sequences and most-parsimonious VDJ recombination scenarios with the TCRdist pipeline. A later analysis defined each TCR beta chain by its CDR3 amino acid sequence plus V-gene family, and excluded reads lacking a unique V-gene family. In a later analysis, 450 to 600 highly shared, low-generation-probability nucleotide sequences were removed to address suspected cross-contamination and a sequencing artifact. For each public chain, a later analysis derived a clonal expansion index from normalized ranks of inferred template counts within each repertoire. In a later analysis, generation probabilities were computed with a VDJ recombination model fitted to out-of-frame rearrangements, and the resulting probabilities were checked against IGoR. A later analysis scored TCR-TCR, TCR-HLA and TCR-CMV co-occurrence with hypergeometric tests, applying a repertoire-size bias correction to TCR pairs. False discovery rates were estimated in a later analysis by permuting HLA or CMV assignments 20 times. A later analysis grouped co-occurring TCRs with DBSCAN, adding TCRdist sequence similarity when clustering within HLA-allele-positive subsets. Co-occurrence clustering excluded repertoires with fewer than 30,000 or more than 120,000 public chains, plus five with anomalous nucleotide sharing. Entries here come from immuneACCESS through TCRdb and include only in-frame sequences with V and J called. Some clones fail to appear in such tables; in the studies checked, an unresolved V gene covers under half of the shortfall, and the cause of the remainder is unknown. That table gives V, J and clone size, and the DNA gave D and trimming. The sample records 250,000 to 300,000 clones, 80% to 95% of which are singletons. The top ten clones comprise roughly 1.6% of the sample.

Recombination linked TRBV2 to TRBJ1-1; the D gene remains uncertain. Sequenced material: PBMCs. The TCR was taken from a girl aged 2 to 10 in good health and CMV-seronegative. The CDR3 is CASSEHYTEAFF. The nucleotide sequence reads as follows: TGTGCCAGCAGTGAACACTACACTGAAGCTTTCTTT. The CDR3 plus the reference TRBV2 and TRBJ1-1 genes for the other parts give the full variable domain: EPEVTQTPSHQVTQMGQEVILRCVPISNHLYFYWYRQILGQKVEFLVSFYNNEISEKSEIFDDQFSVERPDGSNFTLKIRSTKLEDSAMYFCASSEHYTEAFFGQGTRLTVV.